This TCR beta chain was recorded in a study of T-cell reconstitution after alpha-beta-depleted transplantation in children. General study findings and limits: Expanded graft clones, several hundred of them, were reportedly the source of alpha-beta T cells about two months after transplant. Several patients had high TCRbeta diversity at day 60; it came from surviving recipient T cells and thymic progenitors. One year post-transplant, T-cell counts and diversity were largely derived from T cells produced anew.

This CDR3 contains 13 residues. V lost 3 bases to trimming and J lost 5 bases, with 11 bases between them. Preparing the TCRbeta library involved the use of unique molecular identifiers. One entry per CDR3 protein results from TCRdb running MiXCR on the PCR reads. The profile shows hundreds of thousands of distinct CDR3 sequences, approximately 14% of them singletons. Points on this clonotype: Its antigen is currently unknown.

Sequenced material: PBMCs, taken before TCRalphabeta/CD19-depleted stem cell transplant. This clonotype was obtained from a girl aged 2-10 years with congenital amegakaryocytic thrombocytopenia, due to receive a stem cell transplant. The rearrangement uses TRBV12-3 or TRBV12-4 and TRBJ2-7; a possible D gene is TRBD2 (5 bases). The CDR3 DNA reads TGTGCCAGCAGTTTCGCGGAGGCGGACGAGCAGTACTTC. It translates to CASSFAEADEQYF.